These T cell receptor beta chains were read from a single sample in a study of blood T cell repertoires in COVID-19. Libraries were prepared by immunoSEQ multiplex PCR; TCRdb keeps only in-frame clonotypes and omits some of them. The profile shows 62,000 or so clones, just over 85% of them singletons. The sample taken for sequencing was peripheral blood. The receptors originated from a woman aged 55-69 years with acute or convalescent COVID-19. CDR3s include the opening cysteine and the closing phenylalanine or tryptophan. D genes are given only for firm matches. Clone size is shown for a subset of rows, as once, few, many or a class of expanded clone.

TRBV6-1,-,TRBJ1-1,-,CASSEGGRGEAFF,TGTGCCAGCAGTGAGGGTGGTCGGGGGGAAGCTTTCTTT
TRBV19,-,TRBJ1-1,TRBD1,CASKTDRGHTEAFF,TGTGCCAGTAAGACGGACAGGGGGCACACTGAAGCTTTCTTT
TRBV7-6,-,TRBJ1-1,TRBD1,CASSSGMGQGLNTEAFF,TGTGCCAGCAGCTCCGGGATGGGACAGGGATTGAACACTGAAGCTTTCTTT
TRBV12-3/TRBV12-4,-,TRBJ1-5,-,CASRGGNQPQHF,TGTGCCAGCAGGGGGGGGAATCAGCCCCAGCATTTT
TRBV7-2,-,TRBJ1-2,-,CASSLTAATNYGYTF,TGTGCCAGCAGCTTAACCGCAGCGACTAACTATGGCTACACCTTC
TRBV7-9,few,TRBJ2-1,-,CASSYGASYNEQFF,TGTGCCAGCAGCTATGGGGCCTCCTACAATGAGCAGTTCTTC
TRBV19,-,TRBJ2-3,TRBD1,CASSMGQRQYF,TGTGCCAGTAGTATGGGACAGAGGCAGTATTTT
TRBV6-6,medium-sized,TRBJ2-2,-,CASSYSGQNTGELFF,TGTGCCAGCAGTTACTCGGGACAGAACACCGGGGAGCTGTTTTTT
TRBV15,-,TRBJ1-4,-,CATSIITGKPNEKLFF,TGTGCCACCAGCATCATTACCGGGAAACCTAATGAAAAACTGTTTTTT
TRBV6-5,-,TRBJ1-1,-,CASSSHGNTEAFF,TGTGCCAGCAGCTCCCACGGGAACACTGAAGCTTTCTTT
TRBV25-1,-,TRBJ1-4,TRBD1,CASRRQGGTNEKLFF,TGTGCCAGCAGAAGACAGGGTGGCACTAATGAAAAACTGTTTTTT
TRBV18,-,TRBJ1-5,-,CASSPGLSQPQHF,TGTGCCAGCTCACCAGGGCTGAGTCAGCCCCAGCATTTT
TRBV5-1,few,TRBJ2-5,TRBD2,CASSPGTSVSETQYF,TGCGCCAGCAGCCCCGGGACTAGCGTATCAGAGACCCAGTACTTC
TRBV4-2,-,TRBJ1-3,-,CASSQKTISGNTIYF,TGTGCCAGCAGCCAAAAAACTATCTCTGGAAACACCATATATTTT
TRBV7-2,-,TRBJ1-6,TRBD1,CASSPRTGRSSPLHF,TGTGCCAGCAGCCCAAGGACAGGGAGGAGTTCACCCCTCCACTTT
TRBV6-5,-,TRBJ1-4,-,CASSYYSTNEKLFF,TGTGCCAGCAGTTACTACTCAACTAATGAAAAACTGTTTTTT
TRBV7-2,-,TRBJ2-1,TRBD2,CASSLGGLAGAPTEQFF,TGTGCCAGCAGCTTAGGGGGCCTAGCGGGGGCCCCCACTGAGCAGTTCTTC
TRBV9,-,TRBJ2-1,-,CASSVTGQLYNEQFF,TGTGCCAGCAGCGTAACAGGGCAACTCTACAATGAGCAGTTCTTC
TRBV5-5,-,TRBJ1-2,TRBD1,CASSDQGQGIIGYTF,TGTGCCAGCAGCGACCAGGGACAGGGGATAATTGGCTACACCTTC
TRBV19,-,TRBJ1-2,-,CASSISGDYGYTF,TGTGCCAGTAGTATCTCAGGGGACTATGGCTACACCTTC
TRBV9,-,TRBJ2-2,TRBD1,CASSQDRGTGELFF,TGTGCCAGCAGTCAAGACAGGGGAACCGGGGAGCTGTTTTTT
TRBV7-9,few,TRBJ2-1,TRBD2,CASSHKTSGRAHEQFF,TGTGCCAGCAGCCACAAGACTAGCGGGAGGGCCCATGAGCAGTTCTTC
TRBV6-5,-,TRBJ1-1,TRBD1,CASKPGGRRTEAFF,TGTGCCAGTAAGCCAGGGGGAAGGAGGACTGAAGCTTTCTTT
TRBV7-3,-,TRBJ2-3,TRBD2,CASSSSGGAHTQYF,TGTGCCAGCAGCTCTAGCGGGGGGGCACATACGCAGTATTTT
TRBV5-1,few,TRBJ2-1,-,CASSLPETSYNEQFF,TGCGCCAGCAGCTTGCCTGAAACTAGCTACAATGAGCAGTTCTTC
TRBV2,-,TRBJ1-5,TRBD1,CASSRGQGLSQPQHF,TGTGCCAGCAGTAGGGGACAGGGATTGAGTCAGCCCCAGCATTTT
TRBV24-1,-,TRBJ2-7,-,CATSDFGDSYVQYF,TGTGCCACCAGTGATTTTGGGGACTCCTACGTGCAGTACTTC
TRBV19,-,TRBJ1-5,-,CASSASDQGRFNQPQHF,TGTGCCAGTAGTGCCAGTGATCAGGGGCGATTCAATCAGCCCCAGCATTTT
TRBV3-1/TRBV3-2,-,TRBJ1-2,-,CASSQAQGPNYGYTF,TGTGCCAGCAGCCAAGCCCAGGGCCCTAACTATGGCTACACCTTC
TRBV25-1,-,TRBJ1-1,-,CATRTRTGIYTEAFF,TGTGCCACCAGAACCCGTACAGGAATTTACACTGAAGCTTTCTTT
TRBV5-6,-,TRBJ1-2,TRBD1,CASSRVDRVVHPYGYTF,TGTGCCAGCAGCCGCGTGGACAGGGTCGTTCACCCTTATGGCTACACCTTC
TRBV29-1,-,TRBJ1-1,TRBD1,CSAAAGQRMNTEAFF,TGCAGCGCCGCGGCGGGACAGAGAATGAACACTGAAGCTTTCTTT
TRBV2,-,TRBJ1-1,-,CASSEGQPVGAFF,TGTGCCAGCAGTGAAGGACAGCCTGTTGGGGCTTTCTTT
TRBV19,-,TRBJ2-3,TRBD2,CASGLAHTDTQYF,TGTGCCAGTGGACTAGCGCACACAGATACGCAGTATTTT
TRBV7-3,once,TRBJ2-5,-,CASSLGFRGNQETQYF,TGTGCCAGCAGCTTGGGGTTTCGGGGTAACCAAGAGACCCAGTACTTC
TRBV6-5,-,TRBJ1-6,-,CASSQGGGWSPLHF,TGTGCCAGCAGCCAAGGGGGGGGGTGGTCACCCCTCCACTTT
TRBV28,-,TRBJ1-2,-,CASSFPRGRAGYTF,TGTGCCAGCAGTTTTCCAAGGGGGAGGGCGGGCTACACCTTC
TRBV28,-,TRBJ2-7,-,CASSWAVSYEQYF,TGTGCCAGCAGTTGGGCCGTCTCCTACGAGCAGTACTTC
TRBV12-3/TRBV12-4,-,TRBJ2-1,TRBD2,CASTLTSGREQFF,TGTGCCAGCACCTTGACTAGCGGGAGGGAGCAGTTCTTC
TRBV2,-,TRBJ2-7,-,CASSDLGLYEQYF,TGTGCCAGCAGTGATTTAGGACTATACGAGCAGTACTTC
TRBV2,-,TRBJ1-5,TRBD1,CASRETGVGNQPQHF,TGTGCCAGCAGAGAGACAGGGGTCGGCAATCAGCCCCAGCATTTT
TRBV23-1,few,TRBJ1-2,-,CASSPRRGHNYGYTF,TGCGCCAGCAGTCCCCGTCGAGGACACAACTATGGCTACACCTTC
TRBV30,-,TRBJ2-7,TRBD1,CAWSSGQGAPYEQYF,TGTGCCTGGAGCTCCGGACAGGGGGCCCCCTACGAGCAGTACTTC
TRBV12-3/TRBV12-4,-,TRBJ2-7,TRBD1,CASSTGVEQYF,TGTGCCAGCAGTACAGGGGTTGAGCAGTACTTC
TRBV10-1,-,TRBJ2-2,-,CASSENRVTGELFF,TGCGCCAGCAGTGAGAACAGGGTAACCGGGGAGCTGTTTTTT
TRBV10-2,-,TRBJ1-1,TRBD1,CASRGQGANTEAFF,TGCGCCAGCAGGGGACAGGGGGCTAACACTGAAGCTTTCTTT
TRBV10-3,-,TRBJ1-1,-,CAITVSWGVTEAFF,TGTGCCATCACGGTGAGTTGGGGAGTCACTGAAGCTTTCTTT
TRBV9,-,TRBJ1-6,TRBD1,CASSVDGTGNSPLHF,TGTGCCAGCAGCGTAGACGGGACAGGGAATTCACCCCTCCACTTT
TRBV6-5,-,TRBJ2-7,TRBD1,CASSYSQGAIYEQYF,TGTGCCAGCAGTTACTCGCAGGGGGCGATCTACGAGCAGTACTTC
TRBV19,-,TRBJ1-5,-,CASSIQGSQPQHF,TGTGCCAGTAGTATCCAGGGTAGTCAGCCCCAGCATTTT
TRBV5-1,-,TRBJ1-4,TRBD1,CASSPGQGARTNEKLFF,TGCGCCAGCAGCCCGGGACAGGGGGCCCGAACTAATGAAAAACTGTTTTTT
TRBV3-1/TRBV3-2,-,TRBJ2-7,-,CASGAGTYEQYF,TGTGCCAGCGGGGCGGGGACCTACGAGCAGTACTTC
TRBV29-1,-,TRBJ2-3,TRBD1,CSVGQISTDTQYF,TGCAGCGTGGGACAGATTAGCACAGATACGCAGTATTTT
TRBV7-2,-,TRBJ2-5,-,CASSWRGGGSGTQYF,TGTGCCAGCAGCTGGAGGGGAGGGGGTTCCGGGACCCAGTACTTC